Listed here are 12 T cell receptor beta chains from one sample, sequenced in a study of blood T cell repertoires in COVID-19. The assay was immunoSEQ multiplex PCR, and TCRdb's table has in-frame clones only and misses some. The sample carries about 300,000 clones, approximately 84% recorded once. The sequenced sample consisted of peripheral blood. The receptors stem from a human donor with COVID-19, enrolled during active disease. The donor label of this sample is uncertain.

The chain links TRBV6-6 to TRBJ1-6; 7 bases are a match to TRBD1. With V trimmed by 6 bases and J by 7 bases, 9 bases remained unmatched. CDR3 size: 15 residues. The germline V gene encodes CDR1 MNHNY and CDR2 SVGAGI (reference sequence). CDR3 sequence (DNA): TGTGCCAGCAGCTCCCGACAGGGTTTCAATTCACCCCTCCACTTT. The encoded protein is CASSSRQGFNSPLHF.

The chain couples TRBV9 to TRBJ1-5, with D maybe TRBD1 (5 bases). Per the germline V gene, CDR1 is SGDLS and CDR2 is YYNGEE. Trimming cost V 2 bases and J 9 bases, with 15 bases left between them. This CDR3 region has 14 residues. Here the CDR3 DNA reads TGTGCCAGCAGCGTTGACTCACGGGGGGGGCCCCAGCATTTT. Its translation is CASSVDSRGGPQHF.

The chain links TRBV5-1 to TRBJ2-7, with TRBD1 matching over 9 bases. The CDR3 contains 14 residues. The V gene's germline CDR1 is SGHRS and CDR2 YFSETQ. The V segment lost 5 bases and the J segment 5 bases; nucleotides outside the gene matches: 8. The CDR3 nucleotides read TGCGCCAGCAGACCCGGGACAGGGAGCGACGAGCAGTACTTC. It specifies CASRPGTGSDEQYF.

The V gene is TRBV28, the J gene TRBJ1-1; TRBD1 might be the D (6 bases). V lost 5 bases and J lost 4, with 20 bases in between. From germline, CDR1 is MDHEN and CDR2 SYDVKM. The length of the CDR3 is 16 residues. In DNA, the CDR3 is TGTGCCAGCAGTCCCCCCAAGGGGGGGCGTAGCACTGAAGCTTTCTTT. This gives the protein CASSPPKGGRSTEAFF.

For the CDR3, the DNA is TGTGCCAGCAGTACCCTGGGGGGGCAAGAGACCCAGTACTTC. Its translation: CASSTLGGQETQYF. The chain has TRBV28 and TRBJ2-5; TRBD2 agrees at 7 bases. The CDR3 length is 14 residues. Germline trimming cut 5 bases from V and 2 bases from J; bases unmatched to any gene: 5. Germline values: CDR1 MDHEN, CDR2 SYDVKM.

The CDR3 sequence is CASTRGGGRGTETQYF. The CDR3 bases are TGTGCCAGTACTCGAGGGGGGGGCAGGGGTACCGAGACCCAGTACTTC. This rearrangement joins TRBV19 to TRBJ2-5; the D gene is possibly TRBD2 (7 bases). Germline V CDR1 and CDR2: LNHDA, SQIVND (reference sequence). CDR3 size: 16 residues. V lost 7 bases to trimming and J lost 5 bases, with 23 bases between them.

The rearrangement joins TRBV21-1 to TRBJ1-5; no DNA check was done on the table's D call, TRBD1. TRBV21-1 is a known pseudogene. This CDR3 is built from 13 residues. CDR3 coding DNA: TGTGCCAGCAGACAGGGGGCGAGACAGCCCCAGCATTTT. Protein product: CASRQGARQPQHF.

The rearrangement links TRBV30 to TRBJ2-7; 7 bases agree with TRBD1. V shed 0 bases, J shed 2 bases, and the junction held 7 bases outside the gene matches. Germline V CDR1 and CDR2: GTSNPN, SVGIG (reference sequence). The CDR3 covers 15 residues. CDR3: CAWSVPGTVTYEQYF. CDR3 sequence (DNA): TGTGCCTGGAGTGTACCCGGGACAGTAACCTACGAGCAGTACTTC. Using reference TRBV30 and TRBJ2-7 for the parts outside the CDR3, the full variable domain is SQTIHQWPATLVQPVGSPLSLECTVEGTSNPNLYWYRQAAGRGLQLLFYSVGIGQISSEVPQNLSASRPQDRQFILSSKKLLLSDSGFYLCAWSVPGTVTYEQYFGPGTRLTVT.

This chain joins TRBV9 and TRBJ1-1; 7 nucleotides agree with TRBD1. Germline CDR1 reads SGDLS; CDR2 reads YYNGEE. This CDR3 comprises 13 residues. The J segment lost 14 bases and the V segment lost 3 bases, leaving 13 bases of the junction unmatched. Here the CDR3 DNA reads TGTGCCAGCAGCGCCGACCCTGGACAGGTGAGGTTCTTT. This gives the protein CASSADPGQVRFF.

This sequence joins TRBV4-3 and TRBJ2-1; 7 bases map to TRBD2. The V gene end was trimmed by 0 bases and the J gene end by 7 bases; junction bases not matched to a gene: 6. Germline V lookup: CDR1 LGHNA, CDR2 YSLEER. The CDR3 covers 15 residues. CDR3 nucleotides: TGCGCCAGCAGCCAAGATTGGCTAGCGGTTAATGAGCAGTTCTTC. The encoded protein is CASSQDWLAVNEQFF.

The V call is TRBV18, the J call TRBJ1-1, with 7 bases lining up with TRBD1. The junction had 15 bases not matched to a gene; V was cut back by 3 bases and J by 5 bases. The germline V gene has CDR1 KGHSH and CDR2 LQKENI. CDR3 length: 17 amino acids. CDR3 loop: CASSPGTVVPVGTEAFF. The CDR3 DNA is TGTGCCAGCTCACCCGGGACAGTGGTGCCCGTTGGGACTGAAGCTTTCTTT.

The CDR3 nucleotides read TGTGCCAGTAGTATGTCTGCGGACACCTCTAACTATGGCTACACCTTC. Amino acids: CASSMSADTSNYGYTF. The chain couples TRBV19 to TRBJ1-2; TRBD1 might be the D (5 bases). The length of the CDR3 is 16 residues. Per germline, CDR1 LNHDA and CDR2 SQIVND (reference sequence). The ends were cut back, 3 bases at V and 0 bases at J, with 14 bases in the middle.